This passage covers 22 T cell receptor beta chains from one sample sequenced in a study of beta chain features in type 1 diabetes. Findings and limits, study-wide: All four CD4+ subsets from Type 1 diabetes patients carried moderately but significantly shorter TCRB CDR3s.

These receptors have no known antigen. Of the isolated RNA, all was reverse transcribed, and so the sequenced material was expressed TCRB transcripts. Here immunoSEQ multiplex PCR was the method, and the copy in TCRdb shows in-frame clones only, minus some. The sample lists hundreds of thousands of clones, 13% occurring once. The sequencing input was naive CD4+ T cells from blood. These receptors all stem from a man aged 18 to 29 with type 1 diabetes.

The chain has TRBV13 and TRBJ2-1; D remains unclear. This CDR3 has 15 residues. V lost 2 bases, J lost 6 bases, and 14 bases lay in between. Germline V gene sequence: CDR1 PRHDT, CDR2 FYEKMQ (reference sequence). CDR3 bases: TGTGCCAGCAGCTTACTTTGGGGTTTGGGCAATGAGCAGTTCTTC. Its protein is CASSLLWGLGNEQFF. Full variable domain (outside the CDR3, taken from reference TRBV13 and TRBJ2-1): AAGVIQSPRHLIKEKRETATLKCYPIPRHDTVYWYQQGPGQDPQFLISFYEKMQSDKGSIPDRFSAQQFSDYHSELNMSSLELGDSALYFCASSLLWGLGNEQFFGPGTRLTVL.

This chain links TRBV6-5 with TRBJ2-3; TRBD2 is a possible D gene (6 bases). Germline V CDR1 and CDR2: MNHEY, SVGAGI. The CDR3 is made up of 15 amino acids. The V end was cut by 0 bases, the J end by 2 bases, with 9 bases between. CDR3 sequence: CASSYSEGDTDTQYF. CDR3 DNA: TGTGCCAGCAGTTACTCGGAGGGAGACACAGATACGCAGTATTTT.

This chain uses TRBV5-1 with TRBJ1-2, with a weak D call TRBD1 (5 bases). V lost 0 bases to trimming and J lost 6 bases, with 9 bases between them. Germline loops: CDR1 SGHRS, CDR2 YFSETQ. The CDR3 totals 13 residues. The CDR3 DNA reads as TGCGCCAGCAGCTTGGGCGGGGCAAATGGCTACACCTTC. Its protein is CASSLGGANGYTF.

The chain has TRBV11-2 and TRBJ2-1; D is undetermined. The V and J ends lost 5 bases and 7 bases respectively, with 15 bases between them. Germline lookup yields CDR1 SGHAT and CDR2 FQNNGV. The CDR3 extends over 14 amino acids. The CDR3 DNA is TGTGCCAGCAGCCCACAGATTCTCGATAATGAGCAGTTCTTC. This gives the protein CASSPQILDNEQFF.

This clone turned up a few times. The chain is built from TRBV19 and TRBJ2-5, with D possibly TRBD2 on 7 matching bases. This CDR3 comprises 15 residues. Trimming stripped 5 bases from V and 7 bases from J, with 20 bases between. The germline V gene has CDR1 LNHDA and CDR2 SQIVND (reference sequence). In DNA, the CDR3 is TGTGCCAGTAGTCTTCACGGGACACCGGGAGGGACCCAGTACTTC. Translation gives CASSLHGTPGGTQYF. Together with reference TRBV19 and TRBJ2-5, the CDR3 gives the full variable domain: DGGITQSPKYLFRKEGQNVTLSCEQNLNHDAMYWYRQDPGQGLRLIYYSQIVNDFQKGDIAEGYSVSREKKESFPLTVTSAQKNPTAFYLCASSLHGTPGGTQYFGPGTRLLVL.

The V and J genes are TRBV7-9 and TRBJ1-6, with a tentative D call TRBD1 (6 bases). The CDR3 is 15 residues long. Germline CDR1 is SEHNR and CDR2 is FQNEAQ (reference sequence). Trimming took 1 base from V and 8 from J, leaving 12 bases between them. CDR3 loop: CASSLGAGEYSPLHF. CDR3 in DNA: TGTGCCAGCAGCTTAGGGGCAGGGGAGTATTCACCCCTCCACTTT.

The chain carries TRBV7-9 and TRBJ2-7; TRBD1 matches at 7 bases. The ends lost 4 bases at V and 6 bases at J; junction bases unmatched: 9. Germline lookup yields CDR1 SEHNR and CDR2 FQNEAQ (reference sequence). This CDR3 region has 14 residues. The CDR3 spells CASSWTGPKVEQYF. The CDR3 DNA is TGTGCCAGCAGCTGGACAGGTCCTAAGGTCGAGCAGTACTTC.

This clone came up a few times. The CDR3 region is CASSLGGAGEQYF. CDR3 sequence (DNA): TGTGCCAGCAGTTTGGGGGGCGCAGGCGAGCAGTACTTC. The genes are TRBV28 and TRBJ2-7, with D possibly being TRBD1 or TRBD2 (6 bases each). Germline CDR1 and CDR2: MDHEN and SYDVKM. The CDR3 is 13 amino acids. Trimming took off 3 bases at V and 6 bases at J, with 12 bases between the two ends. Using reference TRBV28 and TRBJ2-7 for the parts outside the CDR3, the full variable domain is DVKVTQSSRYLVKRTGEKVFLECVQDMDHENMFWYRQDPGLGLRLIYFSYDVKMKEKGDIPEGYSVSREKKERFSLILESASTNQTSMYLCASSLGGAGEQYFGPGTRLTVT.

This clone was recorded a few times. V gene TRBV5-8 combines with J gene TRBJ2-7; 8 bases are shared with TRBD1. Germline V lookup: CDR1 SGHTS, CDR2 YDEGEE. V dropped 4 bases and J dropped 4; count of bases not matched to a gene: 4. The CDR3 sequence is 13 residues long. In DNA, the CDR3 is TGTGCCAGCAGCCGGACAGGGTATTACGAGCAGTACTTC. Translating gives CASSRTGYYEQYF.

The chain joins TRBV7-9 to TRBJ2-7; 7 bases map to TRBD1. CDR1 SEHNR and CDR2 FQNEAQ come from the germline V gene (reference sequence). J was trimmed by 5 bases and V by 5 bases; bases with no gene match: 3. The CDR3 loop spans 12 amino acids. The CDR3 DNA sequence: TGTGCCAGCAGCCAGGACAGGAACGAGCAGTACTTC. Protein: CASSQDRNEQYF.

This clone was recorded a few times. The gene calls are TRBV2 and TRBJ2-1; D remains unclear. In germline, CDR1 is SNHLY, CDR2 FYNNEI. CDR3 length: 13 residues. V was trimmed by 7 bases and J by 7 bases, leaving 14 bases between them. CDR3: CASNPPQGNEQFF. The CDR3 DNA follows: TGTGCCAGCAATCCCCCGCAAGGGAATGAGCAGTTCTTC.

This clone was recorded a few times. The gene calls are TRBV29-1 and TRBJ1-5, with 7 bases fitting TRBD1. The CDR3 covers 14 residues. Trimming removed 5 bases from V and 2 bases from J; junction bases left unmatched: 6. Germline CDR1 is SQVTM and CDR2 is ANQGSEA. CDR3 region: CSVSLTGGNQPQHF. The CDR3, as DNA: TGCAGCGTTTCCTTAACAGGGGGCAATCAGCCCCAGCATTTT. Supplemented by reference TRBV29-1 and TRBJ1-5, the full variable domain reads SAVISQKPSRDICQRGTSLTIQCQVDSQVTMMFWYRQQPGQSLTLIATANQGSEATYESGFVIDKFPISRPNLTFSTLTVSNMSPEDSSIYLCSVSLTGGNQPQHFGDGTRLSIL.

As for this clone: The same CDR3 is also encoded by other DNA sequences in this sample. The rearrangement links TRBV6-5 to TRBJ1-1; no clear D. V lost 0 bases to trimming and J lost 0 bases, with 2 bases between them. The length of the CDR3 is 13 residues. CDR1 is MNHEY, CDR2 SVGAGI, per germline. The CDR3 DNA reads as TGTGCCAGCAGTTACTCGGTGAACACTGAAGCTTTCTTT. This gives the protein CASSYSVNTEAFF.

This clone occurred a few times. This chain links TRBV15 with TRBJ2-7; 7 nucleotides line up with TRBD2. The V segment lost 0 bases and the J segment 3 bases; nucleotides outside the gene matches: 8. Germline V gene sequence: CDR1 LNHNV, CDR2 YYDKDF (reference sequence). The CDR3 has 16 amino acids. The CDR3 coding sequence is TGTGCCACCAGCAGAGATCCATGGGAGGGTAACTACGAGCAGTACTTC. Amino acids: CATSRDPWEGNYEQYF.

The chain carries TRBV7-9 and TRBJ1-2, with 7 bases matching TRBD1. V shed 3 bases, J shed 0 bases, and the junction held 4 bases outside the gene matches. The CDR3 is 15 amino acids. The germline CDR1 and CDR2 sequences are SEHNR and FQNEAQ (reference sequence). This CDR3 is CASSFGQAANYGYTF. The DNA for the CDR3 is TGTGCCAGCAGCTTCGGACAGGCCGCTAACTATGGCTACACCTTC.

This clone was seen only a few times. CDR3 nucleotide sequence: TGTGCCTGGCGGTGGGGAAATTCACCCCTCCACTTT. Encoded protein: CAWRWGNSPLHF. The V and J genes are TRBV30 and TRBJ1-6; D ambiguous. With 5 bases removed from V and 7 bases from J, the gap between germline ends came to 9 bases. Germline V gene sequence: CDR1 GTSNPN, CDR2 SVGIG (reference sequence). The CDR3 is 12 residues long. The complete variable domain, with remaining parts taken from reference TRBV30 and TRBJ1-6, reads SQTIHQWPATLVQPVGSPLSLECTVEGTSNPNLYWYRQAAGRGLQLLFYSVGIGQISSEVPQNLSASRPQDRQFILSSKKLLLSDSGFYLCAWRWGNSPLHFGNGTRLTVT.

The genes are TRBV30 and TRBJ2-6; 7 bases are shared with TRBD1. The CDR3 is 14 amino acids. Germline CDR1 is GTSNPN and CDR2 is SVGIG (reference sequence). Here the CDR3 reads CASEQGNGANVLTF. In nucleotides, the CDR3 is TGTGCTTCCGAACAGGGGAATGGGGCCAACGTCCTGACTTTC.

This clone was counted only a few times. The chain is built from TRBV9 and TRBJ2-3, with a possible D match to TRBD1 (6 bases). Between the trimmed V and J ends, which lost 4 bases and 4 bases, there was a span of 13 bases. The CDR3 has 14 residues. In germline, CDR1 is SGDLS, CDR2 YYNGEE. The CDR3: CASSSDSPADTQYF. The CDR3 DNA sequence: TGTGCCAGCAGCTCGGACAGCCCGGCAGATACGCAGTATTTT.

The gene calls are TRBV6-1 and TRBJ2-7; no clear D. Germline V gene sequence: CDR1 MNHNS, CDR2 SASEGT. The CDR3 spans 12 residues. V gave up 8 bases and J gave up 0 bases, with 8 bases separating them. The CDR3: CASHSYSYEQYF. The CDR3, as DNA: TGTGCCAGCCATAGTTACTCCTACGAGCAGTACTTC.

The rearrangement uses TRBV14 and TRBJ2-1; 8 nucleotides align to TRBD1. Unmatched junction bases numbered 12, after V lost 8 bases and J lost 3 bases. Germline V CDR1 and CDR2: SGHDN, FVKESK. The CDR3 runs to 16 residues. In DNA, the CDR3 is TGTGCCAGCCGACTGACAGGGACAGGTAGCTACAATGAGCAGTTCTTC. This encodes CASRLTGTGSYNEQFF.

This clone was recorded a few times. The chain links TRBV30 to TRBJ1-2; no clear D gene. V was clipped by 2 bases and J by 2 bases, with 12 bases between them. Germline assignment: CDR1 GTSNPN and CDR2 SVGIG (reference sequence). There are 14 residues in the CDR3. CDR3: CAWSFGGENYGYTF. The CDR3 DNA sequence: TGTGCCTGGAGTTTTGGTGGAGAGAACTATGGCTACACCTTC.

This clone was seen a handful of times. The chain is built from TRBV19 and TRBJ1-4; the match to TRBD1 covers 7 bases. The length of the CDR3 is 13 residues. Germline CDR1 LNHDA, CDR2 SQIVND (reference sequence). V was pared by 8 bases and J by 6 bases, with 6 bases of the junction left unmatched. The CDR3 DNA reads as TGTGCCAGTTCCGCCGACAGGGATGAAAAACTGTTTTTT. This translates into CASSADRDEKLFF.